These 5 T cell receptor beta chains originate from one sample sequenced in a study of T cells after yellow fever vaccination. Using its own MiXCR run on the 5' RACE reads, TCRdb lists one record per CDR3 protein. The sample has roughly 32,000 distinct CDR3 sequences; around 4.8% are singletons. Sequences were derived from CD8+ T cells sorted from PBMCs, sampled 5 days after the yellow fever booster vaccination. The receptor source for this set is a man aged 30-40 years who received the YFV17D yellow fever vaccine.

This clonotype was seen repeatedly, ten times or more. The chain links TRBV5-4 to TRBJ2-5; D possibly uses TRBD1 or TRBD2 (6 bases each). Germline V gene data show CDR1 as SGHNT and CDR2 as YYREEE (reference sequence). This CDR3 spans 15 amino acids. Trimming stripped 1 base from V and 3 bases from J, with 13 bases between. CDR3 in amino acids: CASSLRKGGKETQYF. The CDR3 DNA reads as TGTGCCAGCAGCTTGCGTAAGGGGGGAAAAGAGACCCAGTACTTC.

This clonotype was detected ten times or more. This rearrangement joins TRBV29-1 to TRBJ2-1; no firm D call. The CDR3 runs 14 residues. Germline loops: CDR1 SQVTM, CDR2 ANQGSEA. V was cut by 8 bases and J by 0 bases, with 14 bases left in between. The CDR3 spells CSYDRANSYNEQFF. DNA of the CDR3: TGCAGCTATGATAGGGCCAACTCCTACAATGAGCAGTTCTTC.

This clonotype has ten or more counts. The chain couples TRBV5-6 to TRBJ2-7; 7 bases are shared with TRBD2. From germline, CDR1 is SGHDT and CDR2 YYEEEE. The CDR3 is 12 residues long. The trim removed 1 base at V and 6 bases at J, leaving 1 base unmatched. The CDR3 spells CASSLSGGEQYF. CDR3 bases: TGTGCCAGCAGCTTGTCGGGGGGCGAGCAGTACTTC.

This clonotype has a count of ten or more. This chain joins TRBV29-1 and TRBJ2-1; D ambiguous. This CDR3 comprises 10 residues. The V and J ends lost 4 bases and 5 bases respectively, with 3 bases between them. Germline V CDR1 and CDR2: SQVTM, ANQGSEA. CDR3 sequence (DNA): TGCAGCGTTGTAGACAATGAGCAGTTCTTC. Translating gives CSVVDNEQFF.

This clonotype was recorded many times. The chain uses TRBV5-4 and TRBJ2-2; a weak D match, TRBD2 (6 bases). V dropped 3 bases and J dropped 0 bases, with 12 bases sitting between them. Germline values: CDR1 SGHNT, CDR2 YYREEE (reference sequence). This CDR3 spans 16 amino acids. The DNA of the CDR3 is TGTGCCAGCAGCTCGGACGGGGGTGCGAACACCGGGGAGCTGTTTTTT. Protein sequence: CASSSDGGANTGELFF.